This passage covers 22 T cell receptor beta chains from one sample sequenced in a study of shared clonotypes between healthy human individuals. The table came from immunoSEQ multiplex PCR; TCRdb's copy has only in-frame clones and leaves some out. The sample includes approximately 940,000 clones, over 75% of them seen just once. Material: memory CD4+ T cells sorted from blood. Documented subset: CD45RA-negative fraction. Receptors were obtained from a man between 18 and 29 years old in good health.

A note on this clone: A much larger clone is a single base away; this may be a read error. The chain employs TRBV18 and TRBJ1-1; D may be TRBD1 (5 bases). The CDR3 contains 15 residues. Germline loops: CDR1 KGHSH, CDR2 LQKENI. V lost 3 bases, J lost 5 bases, and 16 bases lay in between. CDR3 loop: CASSPLQEWKTEAFF. The DNA for the CDR3 is TGTGCCAGCTCACCCCTACAGGAGTGGAAAACTGAAGCTTTCTTT.

Of note for this clone: Other DNA sequences in the same sample also yield this CDR3. The chain joins TRBV18 to TRBJ1-2, with 7 nucleotides matching TRBD1. CDR3 length: 13 amino acids. Trimming at V came to 6 bases and at J to 6 bases, leaving 7 bases not matched to a gene. Germline V CDR1 and CDR2: KGHSH, LQKENI. Here the CDR3 DNA reads TGTGCCAGCTCCCCGAGACAGGGAGATGGCTACACCTTC. This gives the protein CASSPRQGDGYTF.

The CDR3 protein is CASRITGTSAQPQHF. Here the CDR3 DNA reads TGTGCCAGCAGGATCACCGGGACAAGTGCTCAGCCCCAGCATTTT. This chain connects TRBV6-6 to TRBJ1-5, with D maybe TRBD1 (6 bases). V was pared by 6 bases and J by 6 bases, with 18 bases between. Germline V gene lookup returns CDR1 MNHNY and CDR2 SVGAGI (reference sequence). The CDR3 runs to 15 residues.

Comments on this clone: The sample has other DNA sequences that encode this CDR3 too. The chain employs TRBV7-3 and TRBJ2-1, with D perhaps matching TRBD1 (7 bases). V lost 5 bases and J 5 bases, leaving 19 bases between the germline ends. Germline CDR1 is SGHTA and CDR2 is FQGTGA. This CDR3 comprises 16 residues. This CDR3 is CASSPFGGTDNNEQFF. CDR3 nucleotide sequence: TGTGCCAGCAGCCCTTTTGGCGGGACAGACAACAATGAGCAGTTCTTC. Combining the CDR3 with reference TRBV7-3 and TRBJ2-1 gives the whole variable domain GAGVSQTPSNKVTEKGKYVELRCDPISGHTALYWYRQSLGQGPEFLIYFQGTGAADDSGLPNDRFFAVRPEGSVSTLKIQRTERGDSAVYLCASSPFGGTDNNEQFFGPGTRLTVL.

The rearrangement links TRBV28 to TRBJ2-1; either TRBD1 or TRBD2 may fit D (5 bases each). V was pared by 10 bases and J by 8 bases, with 24 bases between. Germline V CDR1 and CDR2: MDHEN, SYDVKM. CDR3 length equals 15 residues. This CDR3 reads CATSKTGREGDEQFF. As DNA, the CDR3 is TGTGCCACCTCGAAGACGGGGCGTGAAGGCGATGAGCAGTTCTTC. The full variable domain, its missing parts supplied by reference TRBV28 and TRBJ2-1, is DVKVTQSSRYLVKRTGEKVFLECVQDMDHENMFWYRQDPGLGLRLIYFSYDVKMKEKGDIPEGYSVSREKKERFSLILESASTNQTSMYLCATSKTGREGDEQFFGPGTRLTVL.

The chain has TRBV5-1 and TRBJ1-4; 7 bases are a match to TRBD1. This CDR3 has 16 residues. Germline CDR1 reads SGHRS; CDR2 reads YFSETQ. The ends lost 4 bases at V and 5 bases at J; junction bases unmatched: 11. Here the CDR3 DNA reads TGCGCCAGCAGCCCGGGACAGCTCGAGGGGAATGAAAAACTGTTTTTT. This translates into CASSPGQLEGNEKLFF.

The chain employs TRBV6-6 and TRBJ1-5, with TRBD1 as a possible D gene (6 bases). Deletions cut 6 bases from V and 6 bases from J, with 15 bases between. The CDR3 consists of 14 residues. Germline V gene sequence: CDR1 MNHNY, CDR2 SVGAGI (reference sequence). The CDR3 loop is CASSPPGDGQPQHF. In nucleotides, the CDR3 is TGTGCCAGCAGCCCCCCAGGGGATGGTCAGCCCCAGCATTTT.

The chain couples TRBV7-8 to TRBJ2-5, with D perhaps matching TRBD1 (6 bases). CDR1 SGHVS and CDR2 FQNEAQ come from the germline V gene. Trimming left V 5 bases short and J 5 bases short, with 24 bases between. The CDR3 sequence is 17 residues long. CDR3 region: CASSLGQLSEQRETQYF. CDR3 DNA: TGTGCCAGCAGCCTGGGACAACTGAGTGAGCAAAGGGAGACCCAGTACTTC. Supplemented by reference TRBV7-8 and TRBJ2-5, the full variable domain reads GAGVSQSPRYKVAKRGQDVALRCDPISGHVSLFWYQQALGQGPEFLTYFQNEAQLDKSGLPSDRFFAERPEGSVSTLKIQRTQQEDSAVYLCASSLGQLSEQRETQYFGPGTRLLVL.

The J gene is TRBJ2-6, the V gene TRBV7-1; D might be TRBD1 (5 bases). TRBV7-1 is an open reading frame, and its role is uncertain. The CDR3 sequence is 18 residues long. The V gene lost 5 bases and the J gene lost 5 bases, with 22 bases spanning the gap. In DNA, the CDR3 is TGTGCCAGCAGCCTACTTTTACGAGGACAAAGTCGGGCCAACGTCCTGACTTTC. It translates to CASSLLLRGQSRANVLTF.

The chain carries TRBV6-6 and TRBJ2-3; 7 bases map to TRBD2. CDR1 and CDR2 (germline): MNHNY, SVGAGI (reference sequence). V shed 2 bases, J shed 2 bases, and the junction held 4 bases outside the gene matches. The length of the CDR3 is 15 residues. CDR3 amino acids: CASSYPSGNTDTQYF. The CDR3 nucleotides read TGTGCCAGCAGTTACCCTAGCGGAAACACAGATACGCAGTATTTT.

V is TRBV7-9 and J is TRBJ2-1; 7 nucleotides line up with TRBD1. The CDR3 runs to 15 residues. The germline CDR1 and CDR2 sequences are SEHNR and FQNEAQ (reference sequence). The J segment lost 3 bases and the V segment lost 1 base, leaving 3 bases of the junction unmatched. The CDR3 loop reads CASSLGQGYYNEQFF. For the CDR3, the DNA is TGTGCCAGCAGCTTAGGACAGGGATACTACAATGAGCAGTTCTTC.

As concerns this clone: Relative to the germline gene, one junction end is altered; a read error may explain this. The rearrangement uses TRBV7-7 and TRBJ1-1; weak D call: TRBD1 (6 bases). CDR1 and CDR2 (germline): SSHAT, FNYEAQ (reference sequence). The CDR3 runs 13 residues. CDR3 protein: CASSLKTGSEAFF. The CDR3, as DNA: TGTGCTAGCAGCCTGAAAACAGGGTCTGAAGCTTTCTTT.

CDR3 sequence: CASGPGDREQYF. CDR3 in DNA: TGTGCCAGCGGCCCGGGAGACAGAGAGCAGTACTTC. This chain links TRBV28 with TRBJ2-7; tentative D call: TRBD2 (6 bases). The CDR3 consists of 12 residues. Trimming took off 8 bases at V and 7 bases at J, with 15 bases between the two ends. Per the germline V gene, CDR1 is MDHEN and CDR2 is SYDVKM.

V gene TRBV19 combines with J gene TRBJ2-6; 12 bases fit TRBD1. Germline loops: CDR1 LNHDA, CDR2 SQIVND (reference sequence). CDR3 length: 17 residues. The J segment lost 3 bases and the V segment lost 5 bases, leaving 5 bases of the junction unmatched. CDR3 in DNA: TGTGCCAGTAGTGTGGGACAGGGGGCAGGTGGGGCCAACGTCCTGACTTTC. Protein: CASSVGQGAGGANVLTF.

The chain employs TRBV9 and TRBJ1-2, with D tentatively TRBD1 (5 bases). Deletions cut 1 base from V and 2 bases from J, with 12 bases between. The CDR3 contains 15 residues. CDR1 SGDLS and CDR2 YYNGEE come from the germline V gene. CDR3 DNA sequence: TGTGCCAGCAGCGTATCGGAGGGGAAGAACTATGGCTACACCTTC. Translated, it gives CASSVSEGKNYGYTF.

Comment on this clone: No DNA is shown, since the ends of the CDR3 on it are uncertain; the CDR3 is the one TCRdb lists. The chain carries TRBV19 and TRBJ2-5; TRBD1 is the table's D call and was not checked against the DNA. Germline-derived CDR1 and CDR2 are LNHDA and SQIVND (reference sequence). The CDR3 extends over 13 residues, inclusive of both ends. The CDR3 sequence: CASSILAEETQYF.

The chain employs TRBV5-1 and TRBJ2-6; TRBD1 matches at 9 bases. The CDR3 contains 17 residues. V trimming: 1 base; J trimming: 2 bases; junction bases outside the gene matches: 4. Germline V gene lookup returns CDR1 SGHRS and CDR2 YFSETQ. The CDR3 reads CASSLPRTGAGANVLTF. In DNA, the CDR3 is TGCGCCAGCAGCTTGCCTAGGACAGGGGCTGGGGCCAACGTCCTGACTTTC.

The sample holds a few counts of this clone. The genes are TRBV7-6 and TRBJ1-5; 8 positions agree with TRBD1. Germline V gene lookup returns CDR1 SGHVS and CDR2 FNYEAQ. The CDR3 spans 15 residues. Trimming took 5 bases from V and 10 from J; bases not matched to a gene: 13. The CDR3 region is CASSVRDRRGSPQHF. The CDR3 DNA sequence: TGTGCCAGCAGCGTCCGGGACAGGCGCGGGAGCCCCCAGCATTTT.

V and J are TRBV7-2 and TRBJ2-5, with D possibly matching TRBD2 (5 bases). The CDR3 is made up of 16 amino acids. The germline gives CDR1 SGHTA, CDR2 FQGNSA. Trimming cost V 5 bases and J 3 bases, with 19 bases left between them. DNA for the CDR3: TGTGCCAGCAGCCCGTCGGGTAGGGCGACTAAAGAGACCCAGTACTTC. This translates into CASSPSGRATKETQYF.

This chain links TRBV11-2 with TRBJ2-6; D gene unclear. Germline CDR1 is SGHAT and CDR2 is FQNNGV. V lost 4 bases, J lost 0 bases, and 7 bases lay in between. The CDR3 covers 15 residues. The CDR3 is CASSWSRSGANVLTF. In DNA, the CDR3 is TGTGCCAGCAGCTGGTCTCGCTCTGGGGCCAACGTCCTGACTTTC.

This clone occurred many times. CDR3 in DNA: TGTGCCAGCAGCTTCGGGGGGGCCTTCAACGAGCAGTACTTC. The encoded protein is CASSFGGAFNEQYF. The chain employs TRBV5-4 and TRBJ2-7; the match to TRBD2 covers 8 bases. The CDR3 length is 14 residues. Germline trimming cut 2 bases from V and 5 bases from J; bases unmatched to any gene: 6. CDR1 is SGHNT, CDR2 YYREEE, per germline (reference sequence).

This clone was counted a few times. V usage is TRBV30 and J usage is TRBJ2-5; 9 bases are shared with TRBD2. CDR1 and CDR2 (germline): GTSNPN, SVGIG (reference sequence). This CDR3 region has 14 residues. V lost 5 bases, J lost 1 base, and 5 bases stayed unmatched. In DNA form, the CDR3 reads TGTGCCTGGGGAGCGGGGGGCTTCCAAGAGACCCAGTACTTC. Protein sequence: CAWGAGGFQETQYF.